One sample yielded the 19 T cell receptor beta chains listed below, sequenced in a study of breast tumors, draining lymph nodes, adjacent tissues. TCRdb reprocessed the multiplex PCR reads via MiXCR and lists one record per CDR3 protein. The sample holds fewer than 300,000 distinct CDR3 sequences, about 34% seen once. Breast cancer patients provided tissue from their axillary draining lymph nodes. Sequencing was done on a sample of axillary lymph node tissue. These receptors all come from a female donor with breast cancer. Some clones in this sample may be carry-over from other donors' samples.

A note on this clonotype: A junction boundary mismatches the germline segment, possibly from a read error. This rearrangement joins TRBV9 to TRBJ1-6; 10 bases are a match to TRBD1. This CDR3 region has 17 residues. Germline lookup yields CDR1 SGDLS and CDR2 YYNGEE. The CDR3 nucleotides read TGTGCCAGCAGTGTAGGTGGGACAGGGGCCGGGAGTTCACCCCTCCACTTT. Translated: CASSVGGTGAGSSPLHF.

The rearrangement links TRBV5-1 to TRBJ1-5; 7 bases agree with TRBD1. V lost 4 bases, J lost 11 bases, and 9 bases stayed unmatched. The CDR3 is 13 amino acids. Per germline, CDR1 SGHRS and CDR2 YFSETQ. Here the CDR3 reads CASSRQGSETQHF. For the CDR3, the DNA is TGCGCCAGCAGCCGACAGGGTTCGGAGACCCAGCATTTT.

This clonotype was seen at least ten times. This rearrangement joins TRBV7-2 to TRBJ2-3; the D is unclear. V was shortened by 3 bases and J by 0 bases, with 10 bases between the two germline ends. This CDR3 comprises 15 residues. Looked up from germline, CDR1 is SGHTA and CDR2 is FQGNSA. The CDR3 protein is CASSFGRSSTDTQYF. The DNA for the CDR3 is TGTGCCAGCAGCTTTGGTAGATCTAGCACAGATACGCAGTATTTT.

This clonotype occurred a few times. The V and J genes are TRBV7-3 and TRBJ1-1, with TRBD1 as a possible D gene (5 bases). In germline, CDR1 is SGHTA, CDR2 FQGTGA. Trimming shortened V by 5 bases and J by 6 bases, and 16 bases separated the two germline ends. This CDR3 contains 14 residues. The CDR3 bases are TGTGCCAGCAGCCCACTCCCGGGGGGAGCTGAAGCTTTCTTT. Translated: CASSPLPGGAEAFF. Drawing the rest from reference TRBV7-3 and TRBJ1-1, the complete variable domain is GAGVSQTPSNKVTEKGKYVELRCDPISGHTALYWYRQSLGQGPEFLIYFQGTGAADDSGLPNDRFFAVRPEGSVSTLKIQRTERGDSAVYLCASSPLPGGAEAFFGQGTRLTVV.

This clonotype was counted at least ten times. J is TRBJ2-4 and V is TRBV19, with D unresolved. Germline V lookup: CDR1 LNHDA, CDR2 SQIVND (reference sequence). V was trimmed by 5 bases and J by 6 bases, leaving 11 bases between them. The CDR3 spans 13 residues. CDR3 residues: CASSPRQVNIQYF. The CDR3 DNA reads TGTGCCAGTAGTCCCCGACAAGTAAACATTCAGTACTTC.

Worth noting for this clonotype: The final CDR3 position lacks the conserved phenylalanine or tryptophan, pointing to a likely read error. The DNA is left out, because the CDR3 cannot be placed on it with certainty; the CDR3 is given as TCRdb lists it. V usage is TRBV29-1 and J usage is TRBJ2-2; the table assigns TRBD1, which was not confirmed against the DNA. The CDR3 length equals 15 residues, ends included. The germline V gene encodes CDR1 SQVTM and CDR2 ANQGSEA. The CDR3 here is CSVNPGAANTGELSS.

V and J are TRBV6-6 and TRBJ1-4; the D is unclear. Trimming cost V 5 bases and J 8 bases, with 15 bases left between them. Germline loops: CDR1 MNHNY, CDR2 SVGAGI (reference sequence). CDR3 size: 14 residues. CDR3 sequence reads: CASSPRAGREKLFF. CDR3 nucleotide sequence: TGTGCCAGCAGTCCCCGGGCGGGGAGAGAAAAACTGTTTTTT.

With respect to this clonotype: This may come from a read error, since a much larger clone is one base off. This chain links TRBV6-5 with TRBJ2-7; D may match TRBD1 or TRBD2 (6 bases each). CDR1 and CDR2 from the germline V gene are MNHEY and SVGAGI. The CDR3 has 14 residues. This chain's CDR3 is CASSHSGAWYEQHF. The CDR3 nucleotides read TGTGCCAGCAGTCACTCGGGGGCTTGGTACGAGCAGCACTTC.

This clonotype was seen many times. The V and J genes are TRBV5-1 and TRBJ2-7; 7 nucleotides match TRBD2. The CDR3 has 14 amino acids. Germline V lookup: CDR1 SGHRS, CDR2 YFSETQ. The trim removed 0 bases at V and 6 bases at J, leaving 6 bases unmatched. The CDR3 nucleotides read TGCGCCAGCAGCTTGGTTGTAGGGGAGGGCGAGCAGTACTTC. This encodes CASSLVVGEGEQYF.

This clonotype appeared many times. This chain links TRBV5-1 with TRBJ2-7; 8 bases map to TRBD2. Trimming cost V 4 bases and J 1 base; bases outside gene matches: 13. The germline gives CDR1 SGHRS, CDR2 YFSETQ. This CDR3 region has 17 residues. In nucleotides, the CDR3 is TGCGCCAGCAGCCCGGGGGGGGGGCTGGACAGTTCCTACGAGCAGTACTTC. Its translation is CASSPGGGLDSSYEQYF.

This clonotype was counted many times. This rearrangement joins TRBV2 to TRBJ2-1, with a possible D match to TRBD2 (6 bases). The germline V gene encodes CDR1 SNHLY and CDR2 FYNNEI. The CDR3 has 15 amino acids. V was trimmed by 2 bases and J by 4 bases, leaving 12 bases between them. DNA for the CDR3: TGTGCCAGCAGTGAATTACTAGCTTCTTACAATGAGCAGTTCTTC. This gives the protein CASSELLASYNEQFF.

This clonotype was counted a few times. A much larger clone lies one base from this, so it may be a read error. This chain links TRBV4-1 with TRBJ2-3; D remains unclear. The CDR3 has 12 amino acids. Per germline, CDR1 MGHRA and CDR2 YSYEKL. Here the CDR3 DNA reads TGCGCCAGCAGCATAAAGCAAGATACGCGGTATTTT. Translated, it gives CASSIKQDTRYF.

As to this clonotype: A junction boundary mismatches the germline segment, possibly from a read error. DNA for the CDR3: TGCGCCAGCAGCTTCTATGGGGAGGCCCACTACTTC. It specifies CASSFYGEAHYF. The rearrangement links TRBV5-1 to TRBJ2-5; perhaps TRBD2 as D (6 bases). The CDR3 contains 12 residues. CDR1 SGHRS and CDR2 YFSETQ come from the germline V gene.

This clonotype was seen ten or more times. This chain connects TRBV7-9 to TRBJ2-7; TRBD2 aligns across 14 bases. V lost 5 bases, J lost 4 bases, and 7 bases stayed unmatched. There are 16 residues in the CDR3. Germline V gene lookup returns CDR1 SEHNR and CDR2 FQNEAQ (reference sequence). CDR3 sequence: CASSRGTSGRGYEQYF. In DNA form, the CDR3 reads TGTGCCAGCAGCCGCGGGACTAGCGGGAGAGGGTACGAGCAGTACTTC.

This chain connects TRBV12-5 to TRBJ2-3; the match to TRBD2 covers 10 bases. The CDR3 loop spans 15 amino acids. With V trimmed by 2 bases and J by 11 bases, 10 bases remained unmatched. Germline V gene sequence: CDR1 LGHNT, CDR2 FRNRAP. CDR3 coding DNA: TGTGCTAGTGGTTTGCCTAGCGGGAGAAACAATGAGCAGTATTTT. This gives the protein CASGLPSGRNNEQYF.

This chain uses TRBV24-1 with TRBJ2-2; 8 bases map to TRBD1. The CDR3 spans 15 residues. Germline V gene data show CDR1 as KGHDR and CDR2 as SFDVKD. The ends lost 9 bases at V and 6 bases at J; junction bases unmatched: 11. The CDR3 sequence is CATQADRASAGELFF. In DNA, the CDR3 is TGTGCCACCCAAGCGGACAGGGCCTCCGCCGGGGAGCTGTTTTTT.

This chain connects TRBV28 to TRBJ2-7; 8 bases are shared with TRBD2. The CDR3 contains 17 residues. J was trimmed by 0 bases and V by 0 bases; bases with no gene match: 7. Germline assignment: CDR1 MDHEN and CDR2 SYDVKM. The CDR3 DNA follows: TGTGCCAGCAGTTTATGGGCTAGCGGGCGCCACTCCTACGAGCAGTACTTC. Encoded protein: CASSLWASGRHSYEQYF.

This clonotype was observed many times. The rearrangement joins TRBV20-1 to TRBJ2-1; D tentatively fits TRBD1 or TRBD2 (5 bases each). The CDR3 loop spans 13 amino acids. Trimming pared 6 bases from V and 5 bases from J, leaving 14 bases between. In germline, CDR1 is DFQATT, CDR2 SNEGSKA (reference sequence). This chain's CDR3 is CSARIGTDNEQFF. The CDR3 nucleotides are TGCAGTGCCAGGATAGGGACCGACAATGAGCAGTTCTTC.

This clonotype was recorded many times. The V gene is TRBV5-6, the J gene TRBJ2-5; TRBD2 is a possible D gene (5 bases). V gave up 0 bases and J gave up 3 bases, with 9 bases separating them. Germline V CDR1 and CDR2: SGHDT, YYEEEE. The CDR3 loop spans 14 amino acids. CDR3 coding DNA: TGTGCCAGCAGCTTGGGCCTGACTAAAGAGACCCAGTACTTC. Protein: CASSLGLTKETQYF.